The 21 T cell receptor beta chains given below trace back to one sample, sequenced in a study of regulatory T cells in long-lasting Graves disease. This sample's time point: newly diagnosed GD, antithyroid drugs for less than 3 months. The TCR library was prepared using RNA isolated from PBMCs. Investigators prepared the TCR beta libraries by applying iRepertoire HTBI primers and Arm-PCR of CDR3 regions. MiXCR, applied by TCRdb to the multiplex PCR reads, yields one record per CDR3 protein. Of about 610,000 distinct CDR3 sequences listed, 15% to 20% are singletons. This sample was shared with a second study, whose subject was T cells in Graves' hyperthyroidism and ophthalmopathy.

The sample here was peripheral blood mononuclear cells (PBMCs), taken at new diagnosis, from a patient treated with antithyroid drugs. Every receptor here comes from a man between 18 and 29 years old with Graves disease.

This rearrangement joins TRBV20-1 to TRBJ1-4; D remains unclear. Germline V gives CDR1 DFQATT, CDR2 SNEGSKA (reference sequence). CDR3 length equals 16 residues. V shed 1 base and J shed 5 bases, with 17 bases lying between them. As DNA, the CDR3 is TGCAGTGCTAGAGCTCCGGTGACCGGGCCGAATGAAAAACTGTTTTTT. This translates into CSARAPVTGPNEKLFF.

The chain has TRBV30 and TRBJ1-2; D might be TRBD1 (6 bases). V was shortened by 2 bases and J by 8 bases, with 18 bases between the two germline ends. CDR3 length equals 14 residues. Germline V CDR1 and CDR2: GTSNPN, SVGIG (reference sequence). The CDR3 nucleotides read TGTGCCTGGAGTCTCTGGCGGACAGAAGACGGCTACACCTTC. Translating it yields CAWSLWRTEDGYTF.

Many counts were recorded for this clonotype. The chain uses TRBV12-3 or TRBV12-4 and TRBJ2-1; TRBD2 agrees at 10 bases. The CDR3 extends over 16 amino acids. Losses at the gene ends were 1 base for V and 8 bases for J; bases not matched to a gene: 8. CDR3 nucleotide sequence: TGTGCCAGCAGTTTAGGAGCGGGAGGGGTCTGGGATGAGCAGTTCTTC. Amino acid sequence: CASSLGAGGVWDEQFF.

In its sample, this clonotype was seen many times. J is TRBJ2-2 and V is TRBV3-1; 8 nucleotides agree with TRBD2. V was clipped by 2 bases and J by 4 bases; unmatched bases: 9. The CDR3 is made up of 17 amino acids. CDR1 and CDR2 from the germline V gene are LGHDT and YNNKEL (reference sequence). The CDR3: CASSQNQGLVPTGELFF. For the CDR3, the DNA is TGTGCCAGCAGCCAAAATCAGGGACTAGTGCCCACCGGGGAGCTGTTTTTT.

At least ten counts were recorded for this clonotype. The V and J genes are TRBV3-1 and TRBJ2-7, with TRBD2 as a possible D gene (5 bases). V lost 4 bases to trimming and J lost 5 bases, with 15 bases between them. CDR3 length equals 14 residues. CDR1 and CDR2 (germline): LGHDT, YNNKEL (reference sequence). CDR3 nucleotides: TGTGCCAGCAGCCCCAACATAGCGTCCGACGAGCAGTACTTC. Amino acid sequence: CASSPNIASDEQYF.

There are many counts of this clonotype. The rearrangement joins TRBV11-2 to TRBJ2-7, with 12 bases identical to TRBD2. Trimming at V came to 4 bases and at J to 4 bases, leaving 11 bases not matched to a gene. The CDR3 runs 17 residues. Germline CDR1 is SGHAT and CDR2 is FQNNGV. CDR3 sequence reads: CASSYHRTSGNLYEQYF. DNA for the CDR3: TGTGCCAGCAGCTACCACCGGACTAGCGGGAATTTGTACGAGCAGTACTTC.

This rearrangement joins TRBV20-1 to TRBJ2-3; D possibly corresponds to TRBD2 (6 bases). This CDR3 contains 15 residues. Deletions cut 2 bases from V and 6 bases from J, with 18 bases between. The germline V gene has CDR1 DFQATT and CDR2 SNEGSKA (reference sequence). CDR3 DNA: TGCAGTGCTAGATTCCCGGCGGGGCCAGGCGATACGCAGTATTTT. Translation gives CSARFPAGPGDTQYF.

The chain is built from TRBV20-1 and TRBJ1-2; D call uncertain. V dropped 5 bases and J dropped 3 bases, with 16 bases sitting between them. The CDR3 has 14 residues. Germline V gene sequence: CDR1 DFQATT, CDR2 SNEGSKA (reference sequence). CDR3 loop: CSAPAQQAHYGYTF. Here the CDR3 DNA reads TGCAGTGCTCCCGCCCAGCAGGCCCACTATGGCTACACCTTC.

This clonotype was recorded many times. One end of the junction fails to match germline, which may point to a read error. This chain uses TRBV7-3 with TRBJ2-2; D is ambiguous. The CDR3 runs to 12 residues. The germline CDR1 and CDR2 sequences are SGHTA and FQGTGA. CDR3 sequence: CASSLIPGELFF. CDR3 coding DNA: TGTGCCAGCAGTTTAATCCCCGGGGAGCTGTTTTTT.

This clonotype showed up many times. Just one base apart from a much larger clone, this may be a read error. The chain has TRBV5-5 and TRBJ2-7; 9 nucleotides align to TRBD2. Germline V lookup: CDR1 SGHKS, CDR2 YYEKEE (reference sequence). The CDR3 length is 14 residues. V gave up 5 bases and J gave up 2 bases; unmatched junction bases: 5. The CDR3 DNA is TGTGCCAGCAGTTTAAGCGGGGGGACCTACGAGCAGTACTTC. It translates to CASSLSGGTYEQYF.

For this clonotype: A clone one base away is much larger, so this may be a read error. The chain is built from TRBV6-1 and TRBJ1-2; 7 bases fit TRBD1. This CDR3 region has 14 residues. Germline CDR1 reads MNHNS; CDR2 reads SASEGT. In nucleotides, the CDR3 is TGTGCCAGCAGTCCGACAGGGCGGAACTATGGCTACATCTTC. As protein: CASSPTGRNYGYIF.

Many counts were recorded for this clonotype. This chain connects TRBV30 to TRBJ2-7; a weak D match, TRBD2 (6 bases). CDR1 is GTSNPN, CDR2 SVGIG, per germline (reference sequence). This CDR3 is built from 12 residues. Trimming removed 4 bases at V and 9 bases at J, with 16 bases between. CDR3: CAWNPAGRGQYF. The CDR3 DNA reads as TGTGCCTGGAACCCCGCGGGGCGGGGGCAGTACTTC.

This clonotype was seen many times. The chain uses TRBV10-3 and TRBJ2-3; D unclear. The CDR3 consists of 13 residues. The germline V gene encodes CDR1 ENHRY and CDR2 SYGVKD. With 1 base removed from V and 4 bases from J, the gap between germline ends came to 6 bases. In DNA form, the CDR3 reads TGTGCCATCAGTGAGTTGGCAGCAGATACGCAGTATTTT. Its translation is CAISELAADTQYF.

This clonotype appeared many times. The chain couples TRBV27 to TRBJ2-7; a weak D match, TRBD1 (5 bases). This CDR3 region has 13 residues. The V end was cut by 10 bases, the J end by 4 bases, with 17 bases between. In germline, CDR1 is MNHEY, CDR2 SMNVEV (reference sequence). The CDR3 DNA follows: TGTGCCACGATAGGGGCGGTTAGTTACGAGCAGTACTTC. It translates to CATIGAVSYEQYF.

This chain connects TRBV14 to TRBJ2-3; 7 nucleotides agree with TRBD2. Trimming cost V 0 bases and J 6 bases; bases outside gene matches: 12. CDR1 is SGHDN, CDR2 FVKESK, per germline. The CDR3 is made up of 17 amino acids. The DNA for the CDR3 is TGTGCCAGCAGCCAAGATCTTCGGGGGAGGGCCGGGGATACGCAGTATTTT. Amino acid sequence: CASSQDLRGRAGDTQYF.

The chain combines TRBV5-6 with TRBJ2-4; D is undetermined. V lost 0 bases, J lost 9 bases, and 10 bases lay in between. This CDR3 is built from 13 residues. Germline V lookup: CDR1 SGHDT, CDR2 YYEEEE. In DNA, the CDR3 is TGTGCCAGCAGCTTGGCCGGCGCATCCATTCAGTACTTC. This translates into CASSLAGASIQYF.

This clonotype was found many times. The chain is built from TRBV29-1 and TRBJ2-1; TRBD1 agrees at 8 bases. The CDR3 has 15 residues. After removal of 1 base from V and 6 bases from J, the junction contained 8 bases not matched to a gene. The germline gives CDR1 SQVTM, CDR2 ANQGSEA. CDR3 DNA: TGCAGCGTTGAAGTTGGGCAGGGGGCAGCCAATGAGCAGTTCTTC. Its protein is CSVEVGQGAANEQFF.

The DNA for the CDR3 is TGTGCCAGCAGTACTAAGGACAGCGCAGAGCAGTACTTC. This encodes CASSTKDSAEQYF. V gene TRBV6-1 combines with J gene TRBJ2-7; D might be TRBD1 (6 bases). Germline V CDR1 and CDR2: MNHNS, SASEGT. V was pared by 5 bases and J by 7 bases, with 15 bases between. The CDR3 totals 13 residues.

The chain combines TRBV28 with TRBJ2-1; 13 bases fit TRBD2. Germline V gene sequence: CDR1 MDHEN, CDR2 SYDVKM. The CDR3 sequence is 19 residues long. Unmatched junction bases numbered 10, after V lost 3 bases and J lost 2 bases. As DNA, the CDR3 is TGTGCCAGCAGTTTCTCCGGGACTAGCGGGACCCTAGCCTACAATGAGCAGTTCTTC. It encodes CASSFSGTSGTLAYNEQFF.

This clonotype was counted a few times. The chain links TRBV2 to TRBJ1-5; TRBD1 matches 8 bases. Trimming at V came to 5 bases and at J to 1 base, leaving 16 bases not matched to a gene. The CDR3 runs 19 residues. Germline V gives CDR1 SNHLY, CDR2 FYNNEI. The CDR3 reads CASSIFLGTGGASNQPQHF. The DNA of the CDR3 is TGTGCCAGCAGTATATTCCTCGGGACAGGCGGGGCGAGCAATCAGCCCCAGCATTTT.

The table lists this clonotype with a few counts. The rearrangement uses TRBV9 and TRBJ1-5; the D is unclear. V was cut by 0 bases and J by 6 bases, with 10 bases left in between. This CDR3 comprises 14 residues. Germline loops: CDR1 SGDLS, CDR2 YYNGEE. The CDR3 DNA sequence: TGTGCCAGCAGCGTAGATGCCAATCTTCAGCCCCAGCATTTT. Encoded protein: CASSVDANLQPQHF. The entire variable domain, with the rest obtained from reference TRBV9 and TRBJ1-5, is as follows: DSGVTQTPKHLITATGQRVTLRCSPRSGDLSVYWYQQSLDQGLQFLIQYYNGEERAKGNILERFSAQQFPDLHSELNLSSLELGDSALYFCASSVDANLQPQHFGDGTRLSIL.